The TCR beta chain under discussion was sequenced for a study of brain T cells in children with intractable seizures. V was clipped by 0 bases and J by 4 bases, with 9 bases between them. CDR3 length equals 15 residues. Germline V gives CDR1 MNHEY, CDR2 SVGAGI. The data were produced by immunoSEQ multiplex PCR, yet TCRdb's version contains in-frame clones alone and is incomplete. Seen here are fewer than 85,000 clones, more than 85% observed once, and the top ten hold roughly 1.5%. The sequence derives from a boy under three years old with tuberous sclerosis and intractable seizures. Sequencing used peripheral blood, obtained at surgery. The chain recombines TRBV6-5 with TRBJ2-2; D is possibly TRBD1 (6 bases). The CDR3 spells CASSYSGATTGELFF. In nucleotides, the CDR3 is TGTGCCAGCAGTTACTCGGGGGCGACCACCGGGGAGCTGTTTTTT.